Listed below are T cell receptor beta chains from one sample, sequenced in a study of sequential checkpoint blockade in melanoma. The repertoire was sequenced with immunoSEQ multiplex PCR; TCRdb's copy has only in-frame clones and lacks some. There are some 13,000 clones in the sample; 60% to 80% occur only once, and about three fifths lies in the top ten. This sample comprised CD8+ T cells sorted from blood (inferred from file names), obtained from a patient given nivolumab and ipilimumab in sequence. The receptors were gathered from a human donor with melanoma. The CDR3 runs from the conserved cysteine through the conserved F or W. Each record gives: V gene, J gene, CDR3 length, CDR3 protein.

TRBV4-1,TRBJ2-7,13,CASSQSGSYEQYF
TRBV11-3,TRBJ2-7,13,CASRDGLSYEQYF
TRBV6-6,TRBJ2-2,16,CASSYPGNSNTGELFF
TRBV28,TRBJ2-3,15,CASSLGDRVGDTQYF
TRBV19,TRBJ1-4,13,CASSIVSREKLFF
TRBV19,TRBJ2-7,13,CASSIGTGLEQYF
TRBV6-5,TRBJ1-1,13,CASSYSVGAEAFF
TRBV4-1,TRBJ2-1,12,CASSQGGGEQFF
TRBV7-2,TRBJ2-7,14,CASGGRDSSYEQYF
TRBV5-6,TRBJ2-7,13,CASSPTGIHEQYF
TRBV7-3,TRBJ2-3,14,CASSRQGGTDTQYF
TRBV9,TRBJ2-6,16,CASSVDEFSGANVLTF
TRBV6-1,TRBJ2-2,16,CASSETGDIGTGELFF
TRBV30,TRBJ1-4,15,CAWSVPGGANEKLFF
TRBV9,TRBJ2-7,14,CASSPGTGAYEQYF
TRBV6-1,TRBJ2-3,15,CASSEWGLGGYTQYF
TRBV30,TRBJ1-4,15,CAWSETGGSNEKLFF
TRBV15,TRBJ1-5,15,CATSRSRDSNQPQHF
TRBV30,TRBJ2-3,12,CAWGDTTDTQYF
TRBV5-6,TRBJ1-2,14,CASSWGTGAYGYTF
TRBV11-2,TRBJ1-1,13,CASSLGLFTEAFF
TRBV27,TRBJ1-2,15,CASSLGGQGVYGYTF
TRBV4-1,TRBJ2-7,13,CASSYGLYYEQYF
TRBV27,TRBJ2-3,18,CASTTGIAGGVWTDTQYF
TRBV28,TRBJ1-1,14,CASSSGTANTEAFF
TRBV9,TRBJ1-4,16,CASSHDPTRGTEKLFF
TRBV14,-,14,CASSHLTGSYEQYF
TRBV25-1,TRBJ1-6,14,CASEGGAESSPLHF
TRBV5-4,TRBJ2-7,12,CASSLSGGEQYF
TRBV7-2,TRBJ2-7,17,CASSLARGTSGRYEQYF
TRBV4-1,TRBJ2-1,15,CASSQDEGTSNEQFF
TRBV19,TRBJ2-2,15,CASSILGQGTGELFF
TRBV29-1,TRBJ1-1,13,CSVPLPQGAEAFF
TRBV29-1,TRBJ2-7,14,CSVETALGSYEQYF
TRBV9,TRBJ1-3,16,CASSGPGQGFRNTIYF
TRBV18,TRBJ1-5,15,CASSSGDFSNQPQHF
TRBV4-1,TRBJ2-3,12,CASSQVRDTQYF
TRBV5-1,TRBJ1-2,13,CACSSAGGWGYTF
TRBV25-1,TRBJ1-4,13,CASSDKDSEKLFF
TRBV7-9,TRBJ1-2,14,CASSLGAGGDGYTF
TRBV9,TRBJ2-7,14,CASSPETVAYEQYF
TRBV7-2,TRBJ2-7,11,CASSLVDEQYF
TRBV7-9,TRBJ1-2,13,CASSPGTGYGYTF
TRBV12-5,TRBJ1-1,13,CASGLGAGTEAFF
TRBV7-9,TRBJ2-7,17,CASSHGGGSLNPYEQYF
TRBV19,TRBJ2-6,18,CASSLEDRGRAGANVLTF
TRBV6-1,TRBJ1-6,15,CASTDRGDWDSPLHF
TRBV4-1,TRBJ1-2,13,CASSLGTGNRPTF
TRBV4-3,TRBJ2-1,18,CASSQDLGGVGLDNEQFF
TRBV19,TRBJ1-1,13,CASSNSMNTEAFF
TRBV15,TRBJ1-3,15,CATSRDGTSGNTIYF
TRBV6-1,TRBJ2-2,16,CASSDSPGQGPGELFF
TRBV27,TRBJ2-1,13,CASSLNLRNEQFF
TRBV4-1,TRBJ2-7,17,CASSQESAYDRGYEQYF
TRBV9,TRBJ2-5,18,CASSNPGTSGGPVETQYF
TRBV27,TRBJ1-2,15,CASSLGTGPTYGYTF
TRBV19,TRBJ2-7,12,CASKGLGVEQYF